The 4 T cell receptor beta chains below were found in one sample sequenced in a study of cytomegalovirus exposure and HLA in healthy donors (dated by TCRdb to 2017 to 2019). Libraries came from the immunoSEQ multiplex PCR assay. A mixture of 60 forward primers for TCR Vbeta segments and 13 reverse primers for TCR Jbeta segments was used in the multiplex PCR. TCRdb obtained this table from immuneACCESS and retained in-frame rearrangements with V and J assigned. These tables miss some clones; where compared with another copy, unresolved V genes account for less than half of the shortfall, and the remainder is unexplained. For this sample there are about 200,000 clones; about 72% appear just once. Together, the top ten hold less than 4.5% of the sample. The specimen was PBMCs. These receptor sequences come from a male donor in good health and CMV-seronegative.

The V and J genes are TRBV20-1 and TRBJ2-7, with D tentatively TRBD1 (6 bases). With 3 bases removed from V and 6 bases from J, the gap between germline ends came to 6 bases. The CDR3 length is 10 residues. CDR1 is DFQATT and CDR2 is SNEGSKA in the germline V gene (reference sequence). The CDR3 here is CSARGAEQYF. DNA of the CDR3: TGCAGTGCTAGGGGGGCCGAGCAGTACTTC.

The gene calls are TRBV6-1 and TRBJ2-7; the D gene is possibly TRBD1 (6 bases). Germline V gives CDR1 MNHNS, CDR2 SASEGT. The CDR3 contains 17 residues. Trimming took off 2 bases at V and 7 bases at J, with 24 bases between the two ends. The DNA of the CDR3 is TGTGCCAGCAGTGAATGGGGTTCCGGGACACTGCTTCGTGAGCAGTACTTC. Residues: CASSEWGSGTLLREQYF.

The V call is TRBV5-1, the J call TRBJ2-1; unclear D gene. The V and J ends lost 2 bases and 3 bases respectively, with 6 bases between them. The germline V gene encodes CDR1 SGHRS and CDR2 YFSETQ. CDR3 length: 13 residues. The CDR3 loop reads CASSFAVYNEQFF. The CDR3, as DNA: TGCGCCAGCAGCTTTGCAGTCTACAATGAGCAGTTCTTC.

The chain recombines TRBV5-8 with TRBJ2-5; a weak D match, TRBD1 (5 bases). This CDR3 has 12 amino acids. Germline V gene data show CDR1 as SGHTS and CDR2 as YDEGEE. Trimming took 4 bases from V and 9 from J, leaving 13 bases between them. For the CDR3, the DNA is TGTGCCAGCAGCCAGGGCCCCCAGGCCCAGTACTTC. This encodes CASSQGPQAQYF.